This T cell receptor (beta chain) was identified during a study of somatic mutations in cytotoxic T cells in rheumatoid arthritis. Study observations and caveats: A largest CD8+ clone above 20% of CD8+ cells occurred in about an eighth of the roughly 60 patients. A rise in CD8+ clonality with age was seen in rheumatoid arthritis patients but not in healthy controls.

The assay was immunoSEQ multiplex PCR, and TCRdb's table has in-frame clones only and misses some. This table has 10,000 to 13,000 clones, 55% to 85% appearing once. This clone was counted once. Its antigen is currently unknown. Magnetic beads with positive selection isolated CD4+ and CD8+ fractions, whose purity was verified by flow cytometry. The TCR was taken from an adult with rheumatoid arthritis. The specimen was CD8+ T cells sorted from blood.

The CDR3 nucleotides read TGTGCCAGCAGCTTGTTTGGTGGGGAGACCCAGTACTTC. It is translated as CASSLFGGETQYF. The chain joins TRBV5-8 to TRBJ2-5, with no clear D. The CDR3 length is 13 residues. Trimming cost V 1 base and J 5 bases, with 9 bases left between them. Looked up from germline, CDR1 is SGHTS and CDR2 is YDEGEE.